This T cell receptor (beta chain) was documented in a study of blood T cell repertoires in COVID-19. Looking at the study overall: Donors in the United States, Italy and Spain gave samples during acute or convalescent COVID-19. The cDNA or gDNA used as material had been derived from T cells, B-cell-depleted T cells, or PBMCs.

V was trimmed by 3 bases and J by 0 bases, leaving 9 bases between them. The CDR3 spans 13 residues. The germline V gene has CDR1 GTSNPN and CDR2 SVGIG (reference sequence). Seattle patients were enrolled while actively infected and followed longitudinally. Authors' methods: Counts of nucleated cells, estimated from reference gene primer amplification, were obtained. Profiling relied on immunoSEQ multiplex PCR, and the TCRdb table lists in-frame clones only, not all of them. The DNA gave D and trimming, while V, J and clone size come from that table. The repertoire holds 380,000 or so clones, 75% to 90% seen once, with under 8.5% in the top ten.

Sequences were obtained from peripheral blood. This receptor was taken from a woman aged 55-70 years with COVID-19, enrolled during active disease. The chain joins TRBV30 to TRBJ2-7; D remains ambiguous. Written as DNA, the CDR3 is TGTGCCTGGAGGGGCGAGTTCTCCTACGAGCAGTACTTC. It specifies CAWRGEFSYEQYF.